The 11 T cell receptor beta chains listed next were all sequenced from one sample in a study of blood T cells in healthy people across ages. With a J-beta primer mix and a sample-barcoded 5' primer, a second PCR ran 7 to 11 cycles. MiXCR was run by TCRdb on the 5' RACE reads, yielding one entry per CDR3 protein. The repertoire consists of roughly 1,700,000 distinct CDR3 sequences, with 28% occurring once and the leading ten covering roughly 8.2%. Sequenced material: blood. The origin of the receptors is a woman younger than 45 in good health.

In its sample, this clonotype was seen a few times. Its ends do not fully match the called genes, so a read error is possible. The rearrangement links TRBV4-1 to TRBJ2-4; D is undetermined. The CDR3 runs to 14 residues. In germline, CDR1 is MGHRA, CDR2 YSYEKL. DNA for the CDR3: TGCGCCAGCAGCCCCACCGTAGCCAAAAACATTCGGTACTTC. This sequence encodes CASSPTVAKNIRYF.

On this clonotype: Since a much larger clone is just one base distant, this may be a read error. The J gene is TRBJ2-1, the V gene TRBV4-1, with 10 bases aligning to TRBD2. CDR1 and CDR2 (germline): MGHRA, YSYEKL. Trimming at V came to 3 bases and at J to 4 bases, leaving 3 bases not matched to a gene. This CDR3 has 15 residues. CDR3: CASSQLAGEYNEQFF. In nucleotides, the CDR3 is TGCGCCAGCAGCCAGCTAGCGGGGGAGTACAATGAGCAGTTCTTC.

This clonotype was counted only a few times. At one end, the junction sequence differs from germline, possibly due to a read error. This sequence joins TRBV5-1 and TRBJ2-3; no clear D. CDR3 size: 14 residues. Germline CDR1 and CDR2: SGHRS and YFSETQ. In nucleotides, the CDR3 is TGCGCCGGCAGCTTGGACCAGACCACAGATACGCAGTATTTT. It is translated as CAGSLDQTTDTQYF. Full variable domain (remainder filled in from reference TRBV5-1 and TRBJ2-3): KAGVTQTPRYLIKTRGQQVTLSCSPISGHRSVSWYQQTPGQGLQFLFEYFSETQRNKGNFPGRFSGRQFSNSRSEMNVSTLELGDSALYLCAGSLDQTTDTQYFGPGTRLTVL.

This rearrangement joins TRBV20-1 to TRBJ2-7, with TRBD2 matching over 12 bases. CDR1 and CDR2 from the germline V gene are DFQATT and SNEGSKA (reference sequence). The CDR3 is made up of 15 amino acids. Losses at the gene ends were 6 bases for V and 5 bases for J; bases not matched to a gene: 11. The CDR3 bases are TGCAGTGCCTGGACTAGCGGGGAAGGTGGCAACGAGCAGTACTTC. It translates to CSAWTSGEGGNEQYF.

V is TRBV4-1 and J is TRBJ1-5; TRBD1 might be the D (5 bases). The CDR3 runs to 15 residues. Trimming left V 1 base short and J 5 bases short, with 12 bases between. Germline V gene sequence: CDR1 MGHRA, CDR2 YSYEKL. CDR3 protein: CASSQVETADQPQHF. CDR3 sequence (DNA): TGCGCCAGCAGCCAAGTAGAGACAGCGGATCAGCCCCAGCATTTT.

The V call is TRBV7-9, the J call TRBJ2-7, with no clear D. CDR1 SEHNR and CDR2 FQNEAQ come from the germline V gene (reference sequence). Deletions cut 5 bases from V and 2 bases from J, with 10 bases between. This CDR3 comprises 13 residues. The CDR3 sequence is CASSVSRTYEQYF. As DNA, the CDR3 is TGTGCCAGCAGCGTGTCCAGGACCTACGAGCAGTACTTC.

This chain uses TRBV5-5 with TRBJ2-1, with 10 bases aligning to TRBD2. This CDR3 comprises 18 residues. Germline lookup yields CDR1 SGHKS and CDR2 YYEKEE (reference sequence). After removal of 7 bases from V and 1 base from J, the junction contained 14 bases not matched to a gene. CDR3 sequence: CASRSGGAVRESYNEQFF. The CDR3 DNA is TGTGCCAGCCGAAGCGGGGGGGCGGTTAGAGAGTCCTACAATGAGCAGTTCTTC.

J is TRBJ2-7 and V is TRBV5-1, with 7 bases aligning to TRBD2. Germline assignment: CDR1 SGHRS and CDR2 YFSETQ. This CDR3 spans 15 amino acids. Trimming removed 0 bases from V and 3 bases from J; junction bases left unmatched: 6. The CDR3 DNA sequence: TGCGCCAGCAGCTTGGTAGGGGAGGGATTCTACGAGCAGTACTTC. It yields the protein CASSLVGEGFYEQYF.

Turning to this clonotype: This clone may be a read error of a much larger clone one base away. The V call is TRBV29-1, the J call TRBJ2-1; the match to TRBD1 covers 7 bases. Germline V gene lookup returns CDR1 SQVTM and CDR2 ANQGSEA. Trimming removed 4 bases from V and 10 bases from J; junction bases left unmatched: 13. The CDR3 totals 14 residues. The CDR3 DNA is TGCAGCGTTGCTGGGGACAGCTATGCCTACGAGCAGTTCTTC. Residues: CSVAGDSYAYEQFF.

This sequence joins TRBV6-2 or TRBV6-3 and TRBJ2-6; D gene ambiguous. Germline CDR1 is MNHEY and CDR2 is SVGEGT. CDR3 length: 16 amino acids. V lost 2 bases and J 0 bases, leaving 8 bases between the germline ends. In nucleotides, the CDR3 is TGTGCCAGCAGTTACATTCCAGCCTCTGGGGCCAACGTCCTGACTTTC. Its protein product is CASSYIPASGANVLTF.

The chain has TRBV5-5 and TRBJ2-1; TRBD1 or TRBD2 may be the D gene (5 bases each). The CDR3 loop spans 14 amino acids. The V end lost 1 base, the J end lost 4 bases, and 9 bases lay between the germline ends. In germline, CDR1 is SGHKS, CDR2 YYEKEE (reference sequence). CDR3 nucleotide sequence: TGTGCCAGCAGCTTGCGGGACCCTTACAATGAGCAGTTCTTC. Translation gives CASSLRDPYNEQFF.